These T cell receptor beta chains were read from a single sample in a study of T-cell memory formation after mild COVID-19. Each CDR3 protein gets one entry after TCRdb re-called the 5' RACE reads with MiXCR. The sample includes around 200,000 distinct CDR3 sequences, roughly 27% of them seen just once. The specimen sequenced was PBMCs or a T cell subset sorted from them (not recorded which). The receptors stem from an adult woman who had mild COVID-19 (a few samples of this study predate the infection). Cell type and time point are not known. Both conserved end residues are part of each CDR3. The D gene is left open where the match is weak. Where a row states a size, it is once, few, many or the class of an expanded clone; other rows omit it.

>-|few|TRBJ2-5|TRBV6-1
TGTGCCAGCAGTGCCCCCATTGGTCGACTCCTAGAGACCCAGTACTTC
CASSAPIGRLLETQYF
>-|-|TRBJ2-3|TRBV10-3
TGTGCCATCCGACAGCCTGCTAGCACAGATACGCAGTATTTT
CAIRQPASTDTQYF
>-|few|TRBJ1-4|TRBV19
TGTGCCAGTACGGGGTTGGGGAAAGGGAAACTGTTTTTT
CASTGLGKGKLFF
>-|-|TRBJ2-3|TRBV2
TGTGCCAGCAGTGAAACAGGACCACCTCAAGATACGCAGTATTTT
CASSETGPPQDTQYF
>-|few|TRBJ2-5|TRBV7-9
TGTGCCAGCAGCTTCGGCAGGGGAGAGACCCAGTACTTC
CASSFGRGETQYF
>-|few|TRBJ1-1|TRBV19
TGTGCCAGCAGGAAGAACACTGAAGCTTTCTTT
CASRKNTEAFF
>-|-|TRBJ2-5|TRBV7-3
TGTGCCAGCAGCTTAACGTACGGGAACAGAGAGACCCAGTACTTC
CASSLTYGNRETQYF
>-|-|TRBJ1-5|TRBV7-8
TGTGCCAGCAGCTTAGGTCGAGGGTTCGTTAGCAATCAGCCCCAGCATTTT
CASSLGRGFVSNQPQHF
>-|-|TRBJ2-5|TRBV24-1
TGTGCCACCAGTGATTTTCCGCAGGAAGGGATGGAGACCCAGTACTTC
CATSDFPQEGMETQYF
>-|-|TRBJ1-2|TRBV7-9
TGTGCCAGCAGCTTAGCGGCCAGGTACTATGGCTACACCTTC
CASSLAARYYGYTF
>-|-|TRBJ1-1|TRBV29-1
TGCAGCGTTGGCCCCCGGACTGAAGCTTTCTTT
CSVGPRTEAFF
>-|-|TRBJ2-1|TRBV7-9
TGTGCCAGCAGCTTTGAGGGGGGGCCACGGGAGCAGTTCTTC
CASSFEGGPREQFF
>TRBD1|-|TRBJ1-4|TRBV6-5
TGTGCCAGCAGTTATACAGGGGCAACTAATGAAAAACTGTTTTTT
CASSYTGATNEKLFF
>-|few|TRBJ1-1|TRBV29-1
TGCAGCGTTGTAAAAATGGGAGCCACTGAAGCTTTCTTT
CSVVKMGATEAFF
>-|many|TRBJ2-7|TRBV5-1
TGCGCCAGCAGCTTGGCCTGGGACGGAGGACCCTACGAGCAGTACTTC
CASSLAWDGGPYEQYF
>-|-|TRBJ2-7|TRBV10-3
TGTGCCATCAGTGTGGGTAACGAGCAGTACTTC
CAISVGNEQYF
>-|few|TRBJ2-7|TRBV6-2/TRBV6-3
TGTGCCAGCAGTCGAATACCTACACCCTACGAGCAGTACTTC
CASSRIPTPYEQYF
>-|-|TRBJ1-6|TRBV12-3/TRBV12-4
TGTGCCAGCAGTTTATCGGGGTGGTCACCCCTCCACTTT
CASSLSGWSPLHF
>-|-|TRBJ2-7|TRBV12-3/TRBV12-4
TGTGCCAGCAGGATGGCGGACTACTCCTACGAGCAGTACTTC
CASRMADYSYEQYF
>-|few|TRBJ1-2|TRBV4-2
TGTGCCAGCAGCCAAGATGAAGGGACGGGCTATGGCTACACCTTC
CASSQDEGTGYGYTF
>-|-|TRBJ2-2|TRBV4-1
TGCGCCAGCAGCTACGACAGGAACACCGGGGAGCTGTTTTTT
CASSYDRNTGELFF
>TRBD2|-|TRBJ2-5|TRBV11-2
TGTGCCAGCAGCTTAGGGCTAGCGGGGTCCGCAGAGACCCAGTACTTC
CASSLGLAGSAETQYF
>-|once|TRBJ1-5|TRBV7-9
TGTGCCAGCAGCTTAGCGCTTCAGCCCCAGCATTTT
CASSLALQPQHF
>TRBD2|-|TRBJ2-3|TRBV20-1
TGCAGTGCTCGTAGCGGGAGTTGGACAGATACGCAGTATTTT
CSARSGSWTDTQYF
>-|-|TRBJ2-5|TRBV23-1
TGCGCCAGCCAACACAGTCAAGAGACCCAGTACTTC
CASQHSQETQYF
>TRBD1|-|TRBJ1-2|TRBV3-1
TGTGCCAGCAGCCCGTGGACAGGCTCACAGGGCTACACCTTC
CASSPWTGSQGYTF
>TRBD1|few|TRBJ2-3|TRBV24-1
TGTGCCACCAGTGATTTGGGGACAGATTTAACAGATACGCAGTATTTT
CATSDLGTDLTDTQYF
>-|many|TRBJ2-1|TRBV24-1
TGTGCCACCAGTGATTTGGGCAGCAAGGGGCATGAGCAGTTCTTC
CATSDLGSKGHEQFF
>-|-|TRBJ2-1|TRBV7-2
TGTGCCAGCAGCTCTTACAGTGCAGTCTCCTACAATGAGCAGTTCTTC
CASSSYSAVSYNEQFF
>TRBD1|-|TRBJ1-1|TRBV4-3
TGCGCCAGCAGCCAAGACCGGACAGGGGGAAACACTGAAGCTTTCTTT
CASSQDRTGGNTEAFF
>TRBD2|few|TRBJ2-7|TRBV29-1
TGCAGCGTCTTAGCGGGAGGCTACGAGCAGTACTTC
CSVLAGGYEQYF
>-|few|TRBJ1-2|TRBV18
TGTGCCAGCTCGAGCGTACGGGGCAACTATGGCTACACCTTC
CASSSVRGNYGYTF
>TRBD1|-|TRBJ2-1|TRBV5-1
TGCGCCAGCTCGGGTACAGGGGTCTACAATGAGCAGTTCTTC
CASSGTGVYNEQFF
>TRBD1|-|TRBJ1-5|TRBV19
TGTGCCAGTAGTATGTATCGGACAGGGGGAAAAAGTCAGCCCCAGCATTTT
CASSMYRTGGKSQPQHF
>-|few|TRBJ2-1|TRBV4-1
TGCGCCAGCAGCCGAGGGTCTGGCTACAATGAGCAGTTCTTC
CASSRGSGYNEQFF
>TRBD2|-|TRBJ2-1|TRBV5-1
TGCGCCAGCAGCTCGGGACTAGCGGGGGGGTACAATGAGCAGTTCTTC
CASSSGLAGGYNEQFF
>-|few|TRBJ2-5|TRBV11-2
TGTGCCAGCAGCTCTACACGGACCCAGTACTTC
CASSSTRTQYF
>-|-|TRBJ2-1|TRBV6-5
TGTGCCAGCAGTTACGCGGCGGGCTTCTTTTACAATGAGCAGTTCTTC
CASSYAAGFFYNEQFF